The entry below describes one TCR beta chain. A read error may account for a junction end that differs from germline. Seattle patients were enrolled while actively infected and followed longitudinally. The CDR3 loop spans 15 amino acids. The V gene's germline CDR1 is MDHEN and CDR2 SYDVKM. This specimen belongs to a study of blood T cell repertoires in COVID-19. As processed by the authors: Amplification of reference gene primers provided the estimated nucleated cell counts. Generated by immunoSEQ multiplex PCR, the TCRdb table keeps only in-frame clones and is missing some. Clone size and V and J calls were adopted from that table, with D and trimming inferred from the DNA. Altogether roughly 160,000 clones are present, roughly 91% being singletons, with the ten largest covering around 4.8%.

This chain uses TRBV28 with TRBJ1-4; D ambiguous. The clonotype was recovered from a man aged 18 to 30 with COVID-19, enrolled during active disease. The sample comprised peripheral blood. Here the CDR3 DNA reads TGTGCCAGCAGTCCCCTGGGAGGGTCAAATGAAAAACTGCTTTTT. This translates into CASSPLGGSNEKLLF.